This passage covers 30 T cell receptor beta chains from one sample sequenced in a study of blood T cell repertoires in COVID-19. This table comes from immunoSEQ multiplex PCR, and its TCRdb copy is limited to in-frame clones, with some not included. The data hold 75,000 to 90,000 clones, with around 88% observed a single time. Source material: peripheral blood. These receptors were taken from a middle-aged man with active COVID-19.

The chain's CDR3 is CASSKSGTGRQFF. DNA for the CDR3: TGTGCCAGCAGCAAGTCCGGGACAGGGAGGCAGTTCTTC. The rearrangement joins TRBV7-3 to TRBJ2-1; 9 bases are shared with TRBD1. The CDR3 covers 13 residues. The germline CDR1 and CDR2 sequences are SGHTA and FQGTGA. Trimming took 5 bases from V and 12 from J; bases not matched to a gene: 8. Combining the CDR3 with reference TRBV7-3 and TRBJ2-1 gives the whole variable domain GAGVSQTPSNKVTEKGKYVELRCDPISGHTALYWYRQSLGQGPEFLIYFQGTGAADDSGLPNDRFFAVRPEGSVSTLKIQRTERGDSAVYLCASSKSGTGRQFFGPGTRLTVL.

This clone was counted between two and nine times. This chain joins TRBV4-2 and TRBJ1-2, with TRBD1 as a possible D gene (5 bases). V gave up 3 bases and J gave up 2 bases, with 13 bases separating them. The CDR3 is 15 amino acids. Germline-derived CDR1 and CDR2 are LGHNA and YNFKEQ. The CDR3 here is CASSQPGLSNYGYTF. The CDR3 DNA reads as TGTGCCAGCAGCCAGCCGGGACTTTCGAACTATGGCTACACCTTC.

The chain joins TRBV13 to TRBJ1-1; TRBD1 might be the D (5 bases). The V and J ends lost 3 bases and 8 bases respectively, with 10 bases between them. This CDR3 is built from 12 residues. Germline CDR1 reads PRHDT; CDR2 reads FYEKMQ (reference sequence). This CDR3 reads CASSLGGSEAFF. The CDR3 coding sequence is TGTGCCAGCAGCTTGGGGGGATCCGAAGCTTTCTTT.

CDR3 sequence reads: CASRGTGGTIYF. The CDR3 bases are TGTGCCAGCAGAGGGACAGGGGGAACCATATATTTT. The V gene is TRBV6-5, the J gene TRBJ1-3; 11 bases align to TRBD1. Germline V gene lookup returns CDR1 MNHEY and CDR2 SVGAGI. The V gene end was trimmed by 6 bases and the J gene end by 10 bases; junction bases not matched to a gene: 2. This CDR3 contains 12 residues.

The chain carries TRBV11-2 and TRBJ1-1; D gene uncertain. The V end was cut by 0 bases, the J end by 4 bases, with 9 bases between. The CDR3 has 14 residues. Germline CDR1 SGHAT, CDR2 FQNNGV. This CDR3 reads CASSLDRGSTEAFF. Here the CDR3 DNA reads TGTGCCAGCAGCTTAGATCGTGGGAGCACTGAAGCTTTCTTT.

The CDR3 protein is CASSVAGTGQETQYF. CDR3 sequence (DNA): TGTGCCAGCAGTGTAGCCGGGACAGGACAAGAGACCCAGTACTTC. The genes are TRBV6-1 and TRBJ2-5; 8 bases match TRBD1. Germline-derived CDR1 and CDR2 are MNHNS and SASEGT. There are 15 residues in the CDR3. J was trimmed by 2 bases and V by 4 bases; bases with no gene match: 6.

The chain links TRBV7-8 to TRBJ2-5; perhaps TRBD2 as D (6 bases). This CDR3 has 14 residues. V was trimmed by 4 bases and J by 4 bases, leaving 13 bases between them. Germline CDR1 is SGHVS and CDR2 is FQNEAQ. As DNA, the CDR3 is TGTGCCAGCAGCTCCCGGGACTTCGCAGAGACCCAGTACTTC. Protein sequence: CASSSRDFAETQYF.

To note about this clone: The identical CDR3 is also encoded by other nucleotide sequences in the sample. This chain joins TRBV7-2 and TRBJ1-2; no firm D call. V gave up 0 bases and J gave up 2 bases, with 4 bases separating them. Germline assignment: CDR1 SGHTA and CDR2 FQGNSA. The CDR3 loop spans 13 amino acids. The CDR3 nucleotides are TGTGCCAGCAGCTTAGCACAGAACTATGGCTACACCTTC. Protein sequence: CASSLAQNYGYTF.

The rearrangement links TRBV6-1 to TRBJ2-7, with 7 bases aligning to TRBD2. The V gene end was trimmed by 1 base and the J gene end by 4 bases; junction bases not matched to a gene: 7. The CDR3 is made up of 15 amino acids. In germline, CDR1 is MNHNS, CDR2 SASEGT. DNA for the CDR3: TGTGCCAGCAGTGAAGTCCCCCAGGGAGGGTACGAGCAGTACTTC. It encodes CASSEVPQGGYEQYF.

The chain employs TRBV18 and TRBJ2-5, with 15 bases aligning to TRBD2. Germline V CDR1 and CDR2: KGHSH, LQKENI. This CDR3 has 19 residues. Unmatched junction bases numbered 12, after V lost 3 bases and J lost 4 bases. CDR3 amino acids: CASSPQRTSGRALAETQYF. CDR3 coding DNA: TGTGCCAGCTCACCGCAAAGGACTAGCGGGAGGGCCTTAGCAGAGACCCAGTACTTC.

The CDR3 loop is CASSGGTEAFF. In DNA form, the CDR3 reads TGTGCCAGCAGCGGAGGCACTGAAGCTTTCTTT. The chain is built from TRBV6-5 and TRBJ1-1; D is ambiguous. CDR3 length: 11 residues. V lost 6 bases and J lost 4, with 6 bases in between. Germline lookup yields CDR1 MNHEY and CDR2 SVGAGI.

The genes are TRBV4-1 and TRBJ2-5; 8 bases align to TRBD1. This CDR3 comprises 15 residues. V trimming: 4 bases; J trimming: 1 base; junction bases outside the gene matches: 5. Germline CDR1 and CDR2: MGHRA and YSYEKL. In DNA, the CDR3 is TGCGCCAGCAGCCTATGGACAGGGCCCCAAGAGACCCAGTACTTC. Translated: CASSLWTGPQETQYF.

The chain links TRBV5-6 to TRBJ2-7, with 10 bases fitting TRBD1. Per germline, CDR1 SGHDT and CDR2 YYEEEE. V was pared by 1 base and J by 6 bases, with 4 bases of the junction left unmatched. CDR3 length: 14 amino acids. The CDR3 nucleotides are TGTGCCAGCAGCTTGAGCTGGGACAGGGGCGAGCAGTACTTC. This translates into CASSLSWDRGEQYF.

J is TRBJ1-1 and V is TRBV7-9, with 11 bases identical to TRBD1. V lost 6 bases to trimming and J lost 8 bases; unmatched junction nucleotides: 8. The CDR3 contains 14 residues. The V gene's germline CDR1 is SEHNR and CDR2 FQNEAQ (reference sequence). CDR3 sequence: CASRLPGQGVEAFF. In DNA, the CDR3 is TGTGCCAGCAGACTGCCGGGACAGGGGGTCGAAGCTTTCTTT.

This clone was counted between two and nine times. The rearrangement links TRBV7-9 to TRBJ2-7; the match to TRBD2 covers 12 bases. Losses at the gene ends were 4 bases for V and 6 bases for J; bases not matched to a gene: 7. The CDR3 runs to 15 residues. Germline V gives CDR1 SEHNR, CDR2 FQNEAQ (reference sequence). CDR3: CASSSPSGRASEQYF. Here the CDR3 DNA reads TGTGCCAGCAGCTCCCCTAGCGGGAGGGCCTCCGAGCAGTACTTC.

The V call is TRBV3-1 (or the pseudogene TRBV3-2), the J call TRBJ2-1; TRBD2 matches at 9 bases. CDR1 LGHDT and CDR2 YNNKEL come from the germline V gene (reference sequence). The CDR3 sequence is 14 residues long. Trimming cost V 5 bases and J 6 bases; bases outside gene matches: 5. In nucleotides, the CDR3 is TGTGCCAGCAGCAGGGGCGGGGGGGCCAATGAGCAGTTCTTC. Translating it yields CASSRGGGANEQFF.

The V and J genes are TRBV6-5 and TRBJ2-1; 8 bases are shared with TRBD1. V was pared by 5 bases and J by 7 bases, with 4 bases of the junction left unmatched. The CDR3 totals 13 residues. Per germline, CDR1 MNHEY and CDR2 SVGAGI. CDR3: CASSLRTGNEQFF. In DNA, the CDR3 is TGTGCCAGCAGTCTACGGACAGGGAATGAGCAGTTCTTC.

Concerning this clone itself: At one of its ends the junction is not consistent with the germline gene, which may arise from a read error. The genes are TRBV27 and TRBJ1-4, with D perhaps matching TRBD1 (5 bases). Germline-derived CDR1 and CDR2 are MNHEY and SMNVEV (reference sequence). CDR3 size: 19 residues. Written as DNA, the CDR3 is TGTGCCAGCAGTTCGGGGGAACTGCTTGCGGGACCAACCAATGAAAAACTGTTTTTT. It specifies CASSSGELLAGPTNEKLFF.

The chain couples TRBV5-3 to TRBJ2-2; TRBD2 aligns across 7 bases. TRBV5-3 is flagged as an ORF with uncertain function. The CDR3 is made up of 17 amino acids. The junction had 8 bases not matched to a gene; V was cut back by 0 bases and J by 3 bases. The CDR3 reads CARSLVQSGLHTGELFF. CDR3 nucleotides: TGTGCCAGAAGCTTGGTTCAGTCGGGACTACACACCGGGGAGCTGTTTTTT.

The chain employs TRBV27 and TRBJ1-3; perhaps TRBD1 as D (6 bases). The CDR3 is 13 residues long. Per the germline V gene, CDR1 is MNHEY and CDR2 is SMNVEV (reference sequence). Trimming removed 6 bases at V and 6 bases at J, with 12 bases between. The CDR3 nucleotides read TGTGCCAGCAGCGGTGGACAGTCAAACACCATATATTTT. As protein: CASSGGQSNTIYF.

The V call is TRBV18, the J call TRBJ2-1; 9 bases match TRBD2. Germline CDR1 is KGHSH and CDR2 is LQKENI. The ends lost 3 bases at V and 8 bases at J; junction bases unmatched: 11. This CDR3 is 16 amino acids long. The CDR3 DNA is TGTGCCAGCTCACCTAATTCGCGGGAGGGCCTCTATGAGCAGTTCTTC. Amino acids: CASSPNSREGLYEQFF.

The gene calls are TRBV6-2 or TRBV6-3 and TRBJ2-3; 11 positions agree with TRBD2. Unmatched junction bases numbered 3, after V lost 5 bases and J lost 2 bases. Germline assignment: CDR1 MNHEY and CDR2 SVGEGT. The CDR3 is made up of 15 amino acids. The CDR3 sequence is CASSAGLADTDTQYF. The CDR3 DNA reads TGTGCCAGCAGTGCGGGACTAGCGGACACAGATACGCAGTATTTT.

The chain links TRBV2 to TRBJ2-3; D is perhaps TRBD2 (7 bases). V lost 5 bases and J lost 6, with 21 bases in between. The germline gives CDR1 SNHLY, CDR2 FYNNEI. CDR3 size: 16 residues. CDR3 sequence reads: CASSPDGGGGGDTQYF. In DNA, the CDR3 is TGTGCCAGCAGTCCTGACGGCGGGGGCGGTGGGGATACGCAGTATTTT.

The rearrangement links TRBV30 to TRBJ2-3; TRBD2 matches 8 bases. J lost 4 bases, V lost 1 base, and 7 bases had no gene match. CDR3 length: 15 residues. Germline lookup yields CDR1 GTSNPN and CDR2 SVGIG (reference sequence). The CDR3 bases are TGTGCCTGGAGTGCCGGGAGGGCAGGCGCAGATACGCAGTATTTT. Amino acid sequence: CAWSAGRAGADTQYF.

The rearrangement uses TRBV11-2 and TRBJ2-7; D perhaps matches TRBD2 (5 bases). The CDR3 length is 11 residues. V lost 8 bases to trimming and J lost 0 bases, with 5 bases between them. CDR1 SGHAT and CDR2 FQNNGV come from the germline V gene. The CDR3 region is CASGSSYEQYF. The CDR3 DNA reads TGTGCCAGCGGGAGCTCCTACGAGCAGTACTTC. Looking up the rest from reference TRBV11-2 and TRBJ2-7 gives the full variable domain: EAGVAQSPRYKIIEKRQSVAFWCNPISGHATLYWYQQILGQGPKLLIQFQNNGVVDDSQLPKDRFSAERLKGVDSTLKIQPAKLEDSAVYLCASGSSYEQYFGPGTRLTVT.

CDR3 sequence: CASRTTGSGGNTIYF. CDR3 bases: TGTGCCAGTAGAACGACAGGCTCAGGTGGAAACACCATATATTTT. The rearrangement links TRBV19 to TRBJ1-3, with a tentative D call TRBD1 (6 bases). The CDR3 has 15 residues. Germline CDR1 and CDR2: LNHDA and SQIVND (reference sequence). V lost 6 bases and J lost 3, with 15 bases in between.

DNA of the CDR3: TGTGCCAGCAGAAGACAGGGGTCCTGGCCCCAGCATTTT. Translating gives CASRRQGSWPQHF. J is TRBJ1-5 and V is TRBV28; 8 bases are a match to TRBD1. The CDR3 spans 13 residues. V lost 6 bases, J lost 9 bases, and 7 bases stayed unmatched. CDR1 is MDHEN, CDR2 SYDVKM, per germline.

The chain is built from TRBV28 and TRBJ2-1; 8 bases map to TRBD2. The ends lost 7 bases at V and 4 bases at J; junction bases unmatched: 15. CDR3 length: 17 residues. Germline V gene sequence: CDR1 MDHEN, CDR2 SYDVKM. The CDR3 loop reads CASIRPIFSGAYNEQFF. DNA of the CDR3: TGTGCCAGCATTAGACCCATCTTTAGCGGGGCTTACAATGAGCAGTTCTTC.

The chain employs TRBV19 and TRBJ2-7; 9 bases map to TRBD1. The CDR3 contains 14 residues. V lost 4 bases, J lost 3 bases, and 4 bases stayed unmatched. Germline V CDR1 and CDR2: LNHDA, SQIVND (reference sequence). CDR3 region: CASSTRDRVYEQYF. DNA of the CDR3: TGTGCCAGTAGTACCCGGGACAGGGTCTACGAGCAGTACTTC.

The chain has TRBV28 and TRBJ1-1; D is unresolved. The CDR3 is made up of 15 amino acids. Germline V gives CDR1 MDHEN, CDR2 SYDVKM. Between the trimmed V and J ends, which lost 5 bases and 5 bases, there was a span of 18 bases. The CDR3 DNA reads TGTGCCAGCAGTAAAAGTCCTTCGGGTAGAACTGAAGCTTTCTTT. As protein: CASSKSPSGRTEAFF.